The 3 T cell receptor beta chains presented below share a single source sample, sequenced in a study of Ad26.COV2.S vaccination and SARS-CoV-2 variants. Clones were sequenced by immunoSEQ multiplex PCR, and TCRdb holds only the in-frame ones, with some missing. This table holds some 250,000 clones, roughly 90% found once. Treatment of the sample: roughly 20 received Ad26.COV2.S at low or high dose, single or two shots; five or six received placebo; per-sample allocation not given. Sample collection was performed on day 63 after the first vaccine or placebo injection. The input for sequencing was peripheral blood, taken in a trial of Ad26.COV2.S vaccine versus placebo. The receptors derive from a person between 18 and 60 years old who received the Ad26.COV2.S COVID-19 vaccine or a placebo.

J is TRBJ1-4 and V is TRBV6-5; no firm D call. The V end lost 6 bases, the J end lost 11 bases, and 16 bases lay between the germline ends. The germline CDR1 and CDR2 sequences are MNHEY and SVGAGI. The CDR3 is 13 amino acids. The CDR3 spells CASSGSPGGKLFF. In nucleotides, the CDR3 is TGTGCCAGCAGCGGGTCTCCCGGTGGGAAACTGTTTTTT.

The chain has TRBV7-6 and TRBJ2-1; TRBD2 agrees at 7 bases. Germline V gene lookup returns CDR1 SGHVS and CDR2 FNYEAQ. This CDR3 comprises 17 residues. Germline trimming cut 5 bases from V and 0 bases from J; bases unmatched to any gene: 10. For the CDR3, the DNA is TGTGCCAGCAGCGCCTTGCCCGGGGGGAACTCCTACAATGAGCAGTTCTTC. Its protein product is CASSALPGGNSYNEQFF.

The chain uses TRBV3-1 (or the pseudogene TRBV3-2) and TRBJ1-2; 7 bases align to TRBD1. The V segment lost 1 base and the J segment 4 bases; nucleotides outside the gene matches: 0. The CDR3 is 13 residues long. Germline CDR1 LGHDT, CDR2 YNNKEL (reference sequence). The CDR3 sequence is CASSQGQGYGYTF. In DNA, the CDR3 is TGTGCCAGCAGCCAAGGACAGGGCTATGGCTACACCTTC.